Each of the 5 T cell receptor beta chains below was sequenced from the same sample in a study of blood T cell repertoires in COVID-19. Produced via immunoSEQ multiplex PCR; TCRdb's table is partial and in-frame only. The repertoire consists of fewer than 500,000 clones, with over 85% occurring once and the leading ten covering approximately 0.92%. The sequenced material came from peripheral blood. These receptors originate from a man aged 18 to 29 with COVID-19, enrolled during active disease.

The J gene is TRBJ2-1, the V gene TRBV7-8; TRBD1 matches 8 bases. Trimming cost V 5 bases and J 7 bases; bases outside gene matches: 10. In germline, CDR1 is SGHVS, CDR2 FQNEAQ. This CDR3 is 15 amino acids long. CDR3 sequence: CASSAGRDRGNEQFF. CDR3 nucleotide sequence: TGTGCCAGCAGCGCCGGGCGCGACAGGGGTAATGAGCAGTTCTTC.

The chain has TRBV19 and TRBJ2-2, with 7 bases lining up with TRBD2. V was pared by 3 bases and J by 1 base, with 2 bases of the junction left unmatched. Germline values: CDR1 LNHDA, CDR2 SQIVND (reference sequence). This CDR3 region has 15 residues. CDR3 protein: CASSISGWNTGELFF. In DNA, the CDR3 is TGTGCCAGTAGTATTAGCGGGTGGAACACCGGGGAGCTGTTTTTT.

This chain uses TRBV24-1 with TRBJ2-2, with 12 positions matching TRBD2. Germline V gene lookup returns CDR1 KGHDR and CDR2 SFDVKD. The CDR3 length is 17 residues. J gave up 3 bases and V 4 bases, and 5 bases lay outside the gene matches. CDR3 sequence: CATSEGGLAGYTGELFF. The CDR3 nucleotides read TGTGCCACCAGTGAGGGGGGACTAGCGGGTTACACCGGGGAGCTGTTTTTT.

In this sample, this clone turned up once. The V call is TRBV30, the J call TRBJ2-5; tentatively, D is TRBD1 (5 bases). Germline V lookup: CDR1 GTSNPN, CDR2 SVGIG (reference sequence). V was trimmed by 4 bases and J by 1 base, leaving 13 bases between them. This CDR3 region has 14 residues. The CDR3 reads CAWNYGAGQETQYF. The CDR3 DNA follows: TGTGCCTGGAATTATGGGGCTGGCCAAGAGACCCAGTACTTC.

V usage is TRBV9 and J usage is TRBJ2-7, with 7 bases lining up with TRBD1. The germline gives CDR1 SGDLS, CDR2 YYNGEE. The CDR3 spans 14 residues. The J segment lost 1 base and the V segment lost 7 bases, leaving 8 bases of the junction unmatched. The DNA of the CDR3 is TGTGCCAGCTCCGGGACAGCTTCTTCCTACGAGCAGTACTTC. Residues: CASSGTASSYEQYF.